The 21 T cell receptor beta chains presented below share a single source sample, sequenced in a study. Via MiXCR, TCRdb re-called the 5' RACE reads, giving one row per CDR3 protein. Found here are about 57,000 distinct CDR3 sequences, around 26% of them singletons; the top ten hold roughly 3%. The sample consisted of tumor-infiltrating memory CD4+ T cells sorted from the breast tumor. This sample's subset: memory CD4+ T cells, CD4+CD45RO+CD25-. These receptors originate from a female donor with breast cancer.

This chain's CDR3 is CSASDSATMNTEAFF. Written as DNA, the CDR3 is TGCAGTGCTAGCGACAGTGCCACTATGAACACTGAAGCTTTCTTT. The rearrangement links TRBV20-1 to TRBJ1-1; D might be TRBD1 (5 bases). This CDR3 comprises 15 residues. Germline CDR1 and CDR2: DFQATT and SNEGSKA (reference sequence). Trimming pared 3 bases from V and 0 bases from J, leaving 14 bases between.

This clonotype was counted between two and nine times. The chain uses TRBV12-5 and TRBJ1-1; 8 positions match TRBD1. CDR3 size: 13 residues. Per germline, CDR1 LGHNT and CDR2 FRNRAP. Losses at the gene ends were 7 bases for V and 3 bases for J; bases not matched to a gene: 4. CDR3 residues: CASAPGGYTEAFF. In DNA, the CDR3 is TGTGCTAGTGCTCCAGGGGGCTACACTGAAGCTTTCTTT.

In DNA form, the CDR3 reads TGTGCCAGCAGCTTAGACAGGGTCGAGACCCAGTACTTC. Protein: CASSLDRVETQYF. The V gene is TRBV7-2, the J gene TRBJ2-5; possibly TRBD1 for D (6 bases). The CDR3 has 13 residues. Trimming pared 1 base from V and 5 bases from J, leaving 8 bases between. Per germline, CDR1 SGHTA and CDR2 FQGNSA.

The chain recombines TRBV2 with TRBJ2-7; perhaps TRBD1 as D (6 bases). Trimming left V 6 bases short and J 6 bases short, with 9 bases between. The CDR3 has 11 amino acids. Per germline, CDR1 SNHLY and CDR2 FYNNEI. CDR3 amino acids: CASRPDSEQYF. The DNA of the CDR3 is TGTGCCAGCAGGCCGGACAGCGAGCAGTACTTC. The full variable domain, completed using reference TRBV2 and TRBJ2-7, is EPEVTQTPSHQVTQMGQEVILRCVPISNHLYFYWYRQILGQKVEFLVSFYNNEISEKSEIFDDQFSVERPDGSNFTLKIRSTKLEDSAMYFCASRPDSEQYFGPGTRLTVT.

The chain links TRBV7-8 to TRBJ1-1; TRBD1 agrees at 7 bases. CDR1 SGHVS and CDR2 FQNEAQ come from the germline V gene. J lost 4 bases, V lost 5 bases, and 7 bases had no gene match. The CDR3 contains 14 residues. CDR3 nucleotides: TGTGCCAGCAGCCCACAGGGGCAGGTCACTGAAGCTTTCTTT. It is translated as CASSPQGQVTEAFF.

The CDR3 region is CASTPRNYGYTF. The CDR3 coding sequence is TGTGCCAGCACCCCCCGGAACTATGGCTACACCTTC. V usage is TRBV6-1 and J usage is TRBJ1-2; D is unclear. CDR3 length equals 12 residues. V was clipped by 7 bases and J by 2 bases, with 8 bases between them. The germline gives CDR1 MNHNS, CDR2 SASEGT.

The chain couples TRBV3-1 to TRBJ2-1, with 9 bases fitting TRBD2. Germline V gene sequence: CDR1 LGHDT, CDR2 YNNKEL (reference sequence). V lost 0 bases to trimming and J lost 4 bases; unmatched junction nucleotides: 4. The CDR3 consists of 16 residues. CDR3 sequence (DNA): TGTGCCAGCAGCCAAGACGCGCTAGCGGGATACAATGAGCAGTTCTTC. Protein: CASSQDALAGYNEQFF.

This clonotype was recorded a few times. The rearrangement joins TRBV6-1 to TRBJ2-7; tentative D call: TRBD1 (5 bases). This CDR3 has 13 residues. The V end was cut by 8 bases, the J end by 3 bases, with 14 bases between. Germline V gene data show CDR1 as MNHNS and CDR2 as SASEGT. CDR3 protein: CASEDSALYEQYF. The CDR3, as DNA: TGTGCCAGCGAAGACAGTGCCCTCTACGAGCAGTACTTC.

This clonotype has only a few counts. The genes are TRBV12-3 or TRBV12-4 and TRBJ2-2; D assignment may be TRBD1 or TRBD2 (5 bases each). This CDR3 spans 16 amino acids. With 5 bases removed from V and 1 base from J, the gap between germline ends came to 14 bases. CDR3: CASSDRRGLNTGELFF. DNA of the CDR3: TGTGCCAGCAGTGACCGTCGGGGCCTGAACACCGGGGAGCTGTTTTTT.

This sequence joins TRBV6-2 or TRBV6-3 and TRBJ2-7; TRBD1 agrees at 10 bases. Germline CDR1 is MNHEY and CDR2 is SVGEGT. J was trimmed by 2 bases and V by 9 bases; bases with no gene match: 7. This CDR3 comprises 14 residues. CDR3 region: CASRGDRGTYEQYF. CDR3 nucleotides: TGTGCCAGTCGGGGGGACAGGGGCACCTACGAGCAGTACTTC.

This clonotype was found a few times. Its ends do not fully match the called genes, so a read error is possible. The chain joins TRBV7-9 to TRBJ2-1, with TRBD1 as a possible D gene (6 bases). The CDR3 runs to 15 residues. Germline V gives CDR1 SEHNR, CDR2 FQNEAQ (reference sequence). The CDR3 DNA sequence: TGTGCCGGCAGCCAAGGGGACACGGGATACAATGAGCAGTTCTTC. Protein sequence: CAGSQGDTGYNEQFF.

The chain couples TRBV5-1 to TRBJ2-7, with 10 bases matching TRBD1. The CDR3 totals 13 residues. Germline CDR1 SGHRS, CDR2 YFSETQ. V was pared by 5 bases and J by 5 bases, with 4 bases of the junction left unmatched. CDR3 in amino acids: CASRPTGGNEQYF. CDR3 nucleotides: TGCGCCAGCAGACCGACAGGGGGCAACGAGCAGTACTTC.

The rearrangement uses TRBV24-1 and TRBJ2-5; perhaps TRBD1 as D (5 bases). Trimming shortened V by 5 bases and J by 1 base, and 7 bases separated the two germline ends. CDR3 length: 13 amino acids. The germline V gene has CDR1 KGHDR and CDR2 SFDVKD. Here the CDR3 reads CATSVQGQETQYF. CDR3 sequence (DNA): TGTGCCACCAGTGTCCAGGGCCAAGAGACCCAGTACTTC.

CDR3 sequence: CASSRAANYGYTF. CDR3 nucleotides: TGCGCCAGCAGTCGGGCGGCTAACTATGGCTACACCTTC. The J gene is TRBJ1-2, the V gene TRBV5-1; no clear D. The V gene's germline CDR1 is SGHRS and CDR2 YFSETQ. V was cut by 5 bases and J by 0 bases, with 8 bases left in between. This CDR3 comprises 13 residues.

The gene calls are TRBV9 and TRBJ2-7, with D possibly matching TRBD2 (5 bases). This CDR3 comprises 14 residues. Germline CDR1 SGDLS, CDR2 YYNGEE. V lost 3 bases to trimming and J lost 4 bases, with 14 bases between them. The CDR3 reads CASSAGVIDYEQYF. The CDR3 DNA reads as TGTGCCAGCAGCGCCGGGGTAATCGATTACGAGCAGTACTTC.

This chain links TRBV5-1 with TRBJ2-7; D tentatively reads TRBD1 or TRBD2 (5 bases each). V was shortened by 2 bases and J by 6 bases, with 15 bases between the two germline ends. The germline CDR1 and CDR2 sequences are SGHRS and YFSETQ. This CDR3 region has 14 residues. CDR3 in DNA: TGCGCCAGCAGCTTTAAACTGGGGACGGCCGAGCAGTACTTC. It is translated as CASSFKLGTAEQYF.

The V and J genes are TRBV5-1 and TRBJ2-2; D is uncertain. The CDR3 is 14 residues long. Germline CDR1 reads SGHRS; CDR2 reads YFSETQ. Trimming left V 5 bases short and J 2 bases short, with 10 bases between. DNA of the CDR3: TGCGCCAGCAGGAAAATAGGAAACACCGGGGAGCTGTTTTTT. This gives the protein CASRKIGNTGELFF.

This clonotype was counted only a few times. This chain joins TRBV7-9 and TRBJ2-6; D remains unclear. The ends were cut back, 7 bases at V and 0 bases at J, with 10 bases in the middle. The germline V gene encodes CDR1 SEHNR and CDR2 FQNEAQ (reference sequence). The CDR3 spans 15 residues. In DNA form, the CDR3 reads TGTGCCAGCACCCTGGTCACCTCTGGGGCCAACGTCCTGACTTTC. Residues: CASTLVTSGANVLTF.

The V and J genes are TRBV5-1 and TRBJ1-2, with TRBD1 matching 8 bases. Germline V lookup: CDR1 SGHRS, CDR2 YFSETQ. The CDR3 contains 12 residues. Germline trimming cut 7 bases from V and 3 bases from J; bases unmatched to any gene: 2. The CDR3 DNA reads TGCGCCAGCGGACAGGGCGACTATGGCTACACCTTC. Its protein product is CASGQGDYGYTF.

This clonotype was observed a handful of times. The genes are TRBV6-5 and TRBJ2-7, with D unresolved. Germline V gene lookup returns CDR1 MNHEY and CDR2 SVGAGI. This CDR3 contains 14 residues. The V end was cut by 0 bases, the J end by 1 base, with 7 bases between. The CDR3 nucleotides read TGTGCCAGCAGTTACTCTCGCAGGTCCTACGAGCAGTACTTC. Translated, it gives CASSYSRRSYEQYF.

This clonotype has more than one count but fewer than ten. The chain recombines TRBV4-3 with TRBJ2-3; D possibly uses TRBD1 or TRBD2 (6 bases each). Germline CDR1 is LGHNA and CDR2 is YSLEER. This CDR3 is built from 15 residues. Trimming removed 1 base at V and 4 bases at J, with 12 bases between. The CDR3 nucleotides are TGCGCCAGCAGCCAAGGGGGGGCTAGTTCAGATACGCAGTATTTT. Translation: CASSQGGASSDTQYF.